The 9 T cell receptor beta chains below come from one sample, sequenced in a study of Siglec-9 on CD8 T cells in melanoma. Here immunoSEQ multiplex PCR was the method, and the copy in TCRdb shows in-frame clones only, minus some. The table shows around 29,000 clones, with roughly 80% occurring only once. The sample was Siglec-9- CD8+ T cells sorted from blood. The receptor source for this set is a human donor in good health.

The J gene is TRBJ2-3, the V gene TRBV2, with 7 bases fitting TRBD2. This CDR3 has 15 amino acids. The ends lost 8 bases at V and 3 bases at J; junction bases unmatched: 11. Looked up from germline, CDR1 is SNHLY and CDR2 is FYNNEI. CDR3 DNA: TGTGCCAGCGAGAGGGAGGGCCATCAGACAGATACGCAGTATTTT. Translating it yields CASEREGHQTDTQYF.

J is TRBJ1-1 and V is TRBV5-5; D perhaps matches TRBD1 (6 bases). Germline CDR1 SGHKS, CDR2 YYEKEE (reference sequence). This CDR3 is built from 14 residues. Trimming left V 6 bases short and J 1 base short, with 13 bases between. CDR3 sequence: CASNRRGANTEAFF. CDR3 nucleotide sequence: TGTGCCAGCAACCGTAGGGGGGCGAACACTGAAGCTTTCTTT. The whole variable domain, remainder taken from reference TRBV5-5 and TRBJ1-1, is DAGVTQSPTHLIKTRGQQVTLRCSPISGHKSVSWYQQVLGQGPQFIFQYYEKEERGRGNFPDRFSARQFPNYSSELNVNALLLGDSALYLCASNRRGANTEAFFGQGTRLTVV.

The rearrangement uses TRBV27 and TRBJ1-1; the D gene is possibly TRBD1 (5 bases). There are 15 residues in the CDR3. The germline gives CDR1 MNHEY, CDR2 SMNVEV (reference sequence). V was trimmed by 3 bases and J by 1 base, leaving 12 bases between them. This chain's CDR3 is CASSFSGIANTEAFF. As DNA, the CDR3 is TGTGCCAGCAGTTTCTCAGGGATTGCGAACACTGAAGCTTTCTTT.

The chain employs TRBV27 and TRBJ1-4; no clear D. CDR1 and CDR2 (germline): MNHEY, SMNVEV (reference sequence). The germline V and J ends were trimmed by 5 bases and 7 bases, with 17 bases remaining between them. The CDR3 is made up of 15 amino acids. The CDR3: CASSPGIAFFEKLFF. The CDR3 DNA reads TGTGCCAGCAGTCCCGGGATAGCGTTCTTTGAAAAACTGTTTTTT. Drawing the rest from reference TRBV27 and TRBJ1-4, the complete variable domain is EAQVTQNPRYLITVTGKKLTVTCSQNMNHEYMSWYRQDPGLGLRQIYYSMNVEVTDKGDVPEGYKVSRKEKRNFPLILESPSPNQTSLYFCASSPGIAFFEKLFFGSGTQLSVL.

The rearrangement links TRBV11-2 to TRBJ2-3; 9 bases line up with TRBD2. The germline V gene has CDR1 SGHAT and CDR2 FQNNGV. V shed 5 bases and J 1 base; nucleotides not matched to a gene: 4. CDR3 length: 15 amino acids. The DNA of the CDR3 is TGTGCCAGCAGCATACCTAGCGGGGGCACAGATACGCAGTATTTT. It specifies CASSIPSGGTDTQYF.

The chain employs TRBV5-1 and TRBJ1-2, with 12 bases that match TRBD1. Germline loops: CDR1 SGHRS, CDR2 YFSETQ. CDR3 size: 17 residues. Trimming removed 3 bases from V and 2 bases from J; junction bases left unmatched: 8. The CDR3 protein is CASSSMPGTGGNYGYTF. The CDR3, as DNA: TGCGCCAGCAGCTCGATGCCCGGGACAGGGGGCAACTATGGCTACACCTTC.

The genes are TRBV19 and TRBJ2-1; 7 bases agree with TRBD1. Trimming removed 3 bases from V and 8 bases from J; junction bases left unmatched: 7. CDR1 is LNHDA, CDR2 SQIVND, per germline (reference sequence). The CDR3 covers 14 residues. CDR3 amino acids: CASSMGRGLDEQFF. CDR3 DNA sequence: TGTGCCAGTAGTATGGGCAGGGGGTTGGATGAGCAGTTCTTC.

The rearrangement links TRBV27 to TRBJ2-5, with D possibly matching TRBD2 (7 bases). V was cut by 5 bases and J by 2 bases, with 15 bases left in between. This CDR3 comprises 15 residues. CDR1 and CDR2 (germline): MNHEY, SMNVEV (reference sequence). The CDR3 bases are TGTGCCAGCAGTCAGGGGAGCGGGGATCAAGAGACCCAGTACTTC. Translation gives CASSQGSGDQETQYF.

This CDR3 is CASSPGQGATQPQHF. CDR3 nucleotide sequence: TGTGCCAGCAGTCCGGGACAGGGGGCGACTCAGCCCCAGCATTTT. The V and J genes are TRBV2 and TRBJ1-5, with TRBD1 matching over 12 bases. This CDR3 has 15 residues. Germline-derived CDR1 and CDR2 are SNHLY and FYNNEI. The V gene end was trimmed by 5 bases and the J gene end by 6 bases; junction bases not matched to a gene: 5.